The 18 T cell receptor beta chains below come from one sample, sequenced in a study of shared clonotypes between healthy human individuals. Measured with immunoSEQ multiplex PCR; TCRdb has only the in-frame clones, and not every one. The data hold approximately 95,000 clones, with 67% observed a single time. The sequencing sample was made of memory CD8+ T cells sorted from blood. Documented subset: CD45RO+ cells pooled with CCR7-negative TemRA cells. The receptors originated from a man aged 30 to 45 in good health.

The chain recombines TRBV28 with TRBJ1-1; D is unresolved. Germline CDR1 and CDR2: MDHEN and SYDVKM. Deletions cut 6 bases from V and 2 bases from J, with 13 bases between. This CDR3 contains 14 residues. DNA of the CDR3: TGTGCCAGCAGGCATTGGCAAATCAACACTGAAGCTTTCTTT. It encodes CASRHWQINTEAFF.

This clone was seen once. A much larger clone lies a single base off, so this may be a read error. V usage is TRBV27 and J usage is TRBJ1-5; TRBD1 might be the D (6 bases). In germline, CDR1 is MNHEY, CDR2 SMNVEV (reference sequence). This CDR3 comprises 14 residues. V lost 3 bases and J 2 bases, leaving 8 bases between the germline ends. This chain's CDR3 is CASSLGHGNQPQHF. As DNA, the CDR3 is TGTGCCAGCAGTTTGGGACATGGCAATCAGCCCCAGCATTTT.

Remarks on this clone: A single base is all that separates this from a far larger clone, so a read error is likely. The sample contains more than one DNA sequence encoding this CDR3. The CDR3 here is CASSEFGGANTGELFF. The CDR3 coding sequence is TGTGCCAGTAGTGAGTTTGGCGGCGCGAACACCGGGGAGCTGTTTTTT. The rearrangement links TRBV6-1 to TRBJ2-2; the D is unclear. The CDR3 sequence is 16 residues long. Germline loops: CDR1 MNHNS, CDR2 SASEGT.

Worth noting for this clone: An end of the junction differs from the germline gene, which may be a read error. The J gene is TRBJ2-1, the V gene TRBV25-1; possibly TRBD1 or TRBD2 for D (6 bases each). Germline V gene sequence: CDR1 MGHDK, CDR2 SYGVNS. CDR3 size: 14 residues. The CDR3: CASRGGESYNEQFF. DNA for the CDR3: TGTGCTAGCAGGGGAGGTGAGTCCTACAATGAGCAGTTCTTC.

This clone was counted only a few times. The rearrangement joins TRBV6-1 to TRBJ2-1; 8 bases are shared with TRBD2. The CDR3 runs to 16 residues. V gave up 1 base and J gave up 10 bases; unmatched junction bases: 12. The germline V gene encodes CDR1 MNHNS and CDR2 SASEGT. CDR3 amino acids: CASSEDSGNRREEQFF. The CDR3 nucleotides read TGTGCCAGCAGTGAAGATAGCGGGAATAGGAGAGAGGAGCAGTTCTTC.

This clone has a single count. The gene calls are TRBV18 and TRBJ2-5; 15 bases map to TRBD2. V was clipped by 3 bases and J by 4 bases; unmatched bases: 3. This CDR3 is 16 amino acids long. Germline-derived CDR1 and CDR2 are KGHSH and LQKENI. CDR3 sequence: CASSPWTSGRGETQYF. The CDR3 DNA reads TGTGCCAGCTCACCTTGGACTAGCGGGAGGGGAGAGACCCAGTACTTC.

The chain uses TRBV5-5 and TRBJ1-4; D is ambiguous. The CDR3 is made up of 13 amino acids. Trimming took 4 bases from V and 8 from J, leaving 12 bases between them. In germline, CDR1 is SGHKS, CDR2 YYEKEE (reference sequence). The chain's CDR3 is CASSEGMREKLFF. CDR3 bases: TGTGCCAGCAGCGAAGGGATGCGGGAAAAACTGTTTTTT.

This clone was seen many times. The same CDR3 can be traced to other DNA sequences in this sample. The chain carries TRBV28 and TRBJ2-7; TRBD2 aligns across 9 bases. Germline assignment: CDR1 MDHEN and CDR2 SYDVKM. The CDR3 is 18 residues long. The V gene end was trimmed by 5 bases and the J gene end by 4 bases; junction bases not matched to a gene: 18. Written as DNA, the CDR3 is TGTGCCAGCAGTCTAGAAATATTAGCGGGAGATCCTTTTTACGAGCAGTACTTC. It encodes CASSLEILAGDPFYEQYF.

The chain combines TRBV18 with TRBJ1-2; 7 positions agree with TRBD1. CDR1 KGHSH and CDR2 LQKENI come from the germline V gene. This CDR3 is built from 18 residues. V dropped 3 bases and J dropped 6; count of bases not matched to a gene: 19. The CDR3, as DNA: TGTGCCAGCTCACCCAGCCGAAACACGTTCGACAGGGCGGATGGCTACACCTTC. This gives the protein CASSPSRNTFDRADGYTF.

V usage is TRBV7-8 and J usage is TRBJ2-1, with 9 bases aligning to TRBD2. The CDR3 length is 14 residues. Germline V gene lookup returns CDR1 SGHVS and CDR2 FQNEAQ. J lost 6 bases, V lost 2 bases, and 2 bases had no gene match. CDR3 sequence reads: CASSLNSGSNEQFF. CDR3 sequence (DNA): TGTGCCAGCAGCTTAAATAGCGGGAGCAATGAGCAGTTCTTC.

CDR3: CASSAPDASAYNEQFF. In DNA, the CDR3 is TGTGCCAGCAGCGCCCCTGATGCTAGCGCGTACAATGAGCAGTTCTTC. The chain combines TRBV7-9 with TRBJ2-1, with D perhaps TRBD2 (6 bases). The germline V gene has CDR1 SEHNR and CDR2 FQNEAQ (reference sequence). This CDR3 has 16 residues. Trimming shortened V by 5 bases and J by 4 bases, and 18 bases separated the two germline ends.

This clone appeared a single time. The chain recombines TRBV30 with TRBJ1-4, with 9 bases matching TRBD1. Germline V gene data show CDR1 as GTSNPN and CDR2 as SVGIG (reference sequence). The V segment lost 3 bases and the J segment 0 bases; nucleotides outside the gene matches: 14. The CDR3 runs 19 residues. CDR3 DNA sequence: TGTGCCTGGAGGCCGGGGACAGGGCTGGGATTTGCAACTAATGAAAAACTGTTTTTT. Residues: CAWRPGTGLGFATNEKLFF.

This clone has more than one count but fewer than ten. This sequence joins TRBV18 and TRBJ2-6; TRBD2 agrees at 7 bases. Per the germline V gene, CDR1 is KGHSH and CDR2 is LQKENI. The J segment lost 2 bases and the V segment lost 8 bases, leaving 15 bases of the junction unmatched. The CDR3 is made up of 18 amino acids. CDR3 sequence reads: CASPPRCGSGTGANVLTF. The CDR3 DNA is TGTGCCAGCCCCCCCCGATGCGGGAGTGGTACTGGGGCCAACGTCCTGACTTTC.

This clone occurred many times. The CDR3 DNA reads as TGTGCCAGCAGTGGGGTCTCCTACGAGCAGTACTTC. This gives the protein CASSGVSYEQYF. The V gene is TRBV25-1, the J gene TRBJ2-7; no firm D call. Germline CDR1 reads MGHDK; CDR2 reads SYGVNS. The CDR3 runs to 12 residues. V lost 4 bases to trimming and J lost 0 bases, with 4 bases between them.

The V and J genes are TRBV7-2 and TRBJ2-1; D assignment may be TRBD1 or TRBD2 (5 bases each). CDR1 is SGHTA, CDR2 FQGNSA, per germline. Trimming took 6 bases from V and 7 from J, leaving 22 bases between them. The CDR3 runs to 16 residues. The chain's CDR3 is CASSQPGHFRGNEQFF. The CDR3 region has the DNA TGTGCCAGCAGTCAACCGGGGCACTTCCGCGGGAATGAGCAGTTCTTC.

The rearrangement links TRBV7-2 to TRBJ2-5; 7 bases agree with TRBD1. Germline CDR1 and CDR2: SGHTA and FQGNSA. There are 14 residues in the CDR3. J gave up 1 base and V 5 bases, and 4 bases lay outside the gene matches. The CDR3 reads CASSTGTAQETQYF. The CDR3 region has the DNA TGTGCCAGCAGCACAGGGACAGCCCAAGAGACCCAGTACTTC.

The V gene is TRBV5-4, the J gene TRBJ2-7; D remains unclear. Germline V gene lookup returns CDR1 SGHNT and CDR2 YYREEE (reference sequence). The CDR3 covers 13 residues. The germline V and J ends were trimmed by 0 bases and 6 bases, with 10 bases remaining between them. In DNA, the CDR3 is TGTGCCAGCAGCTTGGAGGAAGGGCTCGAGCAGTACTTC. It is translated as CASSLEEGLEQYF.

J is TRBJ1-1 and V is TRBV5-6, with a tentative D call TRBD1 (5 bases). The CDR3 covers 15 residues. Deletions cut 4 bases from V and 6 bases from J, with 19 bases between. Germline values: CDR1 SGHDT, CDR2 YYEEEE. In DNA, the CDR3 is TGTGCCAGCAGCCCCAGGGTAACTCCGGGTTCTGAAGCTTTCTTT. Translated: CASSPRVTPGSEAFF.